The next 28 T cell receptor beta chains were all read from a single sample in a study of T cell changes during pregnancy in multiple sclerosis. Measured with immunoSEQ multiplex PCR; TCRdb has only the in-frame clones, and not every one. The table records around 60,000 clones, around 90% of them present only once. The material sequenced was peripheral blood, taken in the second trimester of pregnancy. The receptors shown here come from a female donor with multiple sclerosis, enrolled in a pregnancy study.

The CDR3 sequence: CASSPEVLTGELFF. CDR3 nucleotide sequence: TGTGCCAGCAGCCCCGAGGTCCTCACCGGGGAGCTGTTTTTT. The chain recombines TRBV9 with TRBJ2-2; D call uncertain. V lost 4 bases and J lost 4, with 11 bases in between. This CDR3 is 14 amino acids long. CDR1 and CDR2 from the germline V gene are SGDLS and YYNGEE.

For this clone: At one boundary the junction diverges from the germline segment, which might be a read error. The chain carries TRBV27 and TRBJ1-2, with 8 positions matching TRBD1. Germline-derived CDR1 and CDR2 are MNHEY and SMNVEV (reference sequence). The length of the CDR3 is 15 residues. CDR3 amino acids: CASSLWTGSPSVPSF. The CDR3 nucleotides read TGTGCCAGCAGTTTATGGACAGGGTCCCCTTCCGTTCCGAGCTTC.

The chain carries TRBV12-5 and TRBJ2-3; 11 bases agree with TRBD2. Trimming cost V 4 bases and J 5 bases; bases outside gene matches: 2. Germline-derived CDR1 and CDR2 are LGHNT and FRNRAP. The CDR3 contains 14 residues. The CDR3 DNA sequence: TGTGCTAGTGGTTCAGGACTAGCGGGAGATACGCAGTATTTT. It specifies CASGSGLAGDTQYF.

V gene TRBV6-1 combines with J gene TRBJ2-3, with D perhaps TRBD1 (6 bases). Germline-derived CDR1 and CDR2 are MNHNS and SASEGT. The CDR3 consists of 14 residues. The V end was cut by 1 base, the J end by 1 base, with 6 bases between. CDR3 bases: TGTGCCAGCAGTGAAGGACAGGGCACAGATACGCAGTATTTT. Protein: CASSEGQGTDTQYF.

This chain links TRBV6-6 with TRBJ2-5, with D possibly being TRBD2 (6 bases). Trimming shortened V by 5 bases and J by 4 bases, and 14 bases separated the two germline ends. The CDR3 is 14 amino acids. Germline loops: CDR1 MNHNY, CDR2 SVGAGI (reference sequence). In nucleotides, the CDR3 is TGTGCCAGCAGTCCCGAGGGAGGCAGAGAGACCCAGTACTTC. Translation gives CASSPEGGRETQYF.

Points on this clone: Sequence at one end of the junction differs from germline and may be a read error. This rearrangement joins TRBV2 to TRBJ1-2; D is undetermined. CDR3 length: 14 amino acids. Looked up from germline, CDR1 is SNHLY and CDR2 is FYNNEI. The CDR3 region is CASIEWQTAGGYTF. The CDR3 bases are TGTGCCAGCATTGAATGGCAGACGGCGGGCGGCTACACCTTC.

The V and J genes are TRBV19 and TRBJ2-6, with 7 bases aligning to TRBD1. Germline loops: CDR1 LNHDA, CDR2 SQIVND (reference sequence). The V segment lost 3 bases and the J segment 1 base; nucleotides outside the gene matches: 3. The CDR3 consists of 16 residues. CDR3 nucleotides: TGTGCCAGTAGTATCCCGACAGGGTCTGGGGCCAACGTCCTGACTTTC. This gives the protein CASSIPTGSGANVLTF.

The chain couples TRBV7-3 to TRBJ1-1; a possible D gene is TRBD1 (5 bases). Trimming took 0 bases from V and 1 from J, leaving 9 bases between them. The CDR3 loop spans 15 amino acids. Germline CDR1 is SGHTA and CDR2 is FQGTGA. The CDR3 DNA reads TGTGCCAGCAGCTTAACAGGGGCCAAGAACACTGAAGCTTTCTTT. Residues: CASSLTGAKNTEAFF. The complete variable domain, with remaining parts taken from reference TRBV7-3 and TRBJ1-1, reads GAGVSQTPSNKVTEKGKYVELRCDPISGHTALYWYRQSLGQGPEFLIYFQGTGAADDSGLPNDRFFAVRPEGSVSTLKIQRTERGDSAVYLCASSLTGAKNTEAFFGQGTRLTVV.

The chain employs TRBV4-3 and TRBJ1-3; unclear D gene. Trimming cost V 0 bases and J 4 bases, with 19 bases left between them. Germline V CDR1 and CDR2: LGHNA, YSLEER. The CDR3 length is 18 residues. CDR3 sequence reads: CASSQEVIPSLAGNTIYF. The CDR3 DNA sequence: TGCGCCAGCAGCCAAGAGGTTATTCCGTCTTTGGCCGGAAACACCATATATTTT.

The V and J genes are TRBV6-4 and TRBJ2-3; D remains ambiguous. Germline values: CDR1 MRHNA, CDR2 SNTAGT. Trimming took 5 bases from V and 2 from J, leaving 14 bases between them. This CDR3 has 15 amino acids. CDR3 protein: CASSTDAENTDTQYF. Written as DNA, the CDR3 is TGTGCCAGCAGTACCGACGCGGAAAACACAGATACGCAGTATTTT.

The V gene is TRBV29-1, the J gene TRBJ2-1; TRBD2 matches 7 bases. The CDR3 contains 14 residues. The V and J ends lost 3 bases and 0 bases, in that order; junction bases with no gene match: 2. Germline V gene data show CDR1 as SQVTM and CDR2 as ANQGSEA. CDR3 coding DNA: TGCAGCGTTGATAAGCGGGACTCCTACAATGAGCAGTTCTTC. Translation gives CSVDKRDSYNEQFF.

The V and J genes are TRBV7-6 and TRBJ2-5, with 7 bases matching TRBD2. Looked up from germline, CDR1 is SGHVS and CDR2 is FNYEAQ. Trimming removed 5 bases from V and 5 bases from J; junction bases left unmatched: 5. The CDR3 has 13 residues. The CDR3 region has the DNA TGTGCCAGCAGCCCGGGACTACAGGAGACCCAGTACTTC. As protein: CASSPGLQETQYF.

The chain joins TRBV11-1 to TRBJ2-7, with D tentatively TRBD1 (6 bases). Germline CDR1 and CDR2: SGHAT and FQDESV (reference sequence). The length of the CDR3 is 15 residues. The V end was cut by 4 bases, the J end by 3 bases, with 16 bases between. In nucleotides, the CDR3 is TGTGCCAGCAGCTACCCGGGACAAAAGGTCTACGAGCAGTACTTC. Translated: CASSYPGQKVYEQYF.

The gene calls are TRBV19 and TRBJ2-3; 9 nucleotides line up with TRBD2. V dropped 3 bases and J dropped 4; count of bases not matched to a gene: 14. The CDR3 contains 18 residues. The germline V gene encodes CDR1 LNHDA and CDR2 SQIVND (reference sequence). The CDR3: CASSIPRGGAGGADTQYF. For the CDR3, the DNA is TGTGCCAGTAGTATCCCCCGGGGGGGAGCGGGAGGCGCAGATACGCAGTATTTT.

This clone was found once. The chain couples TRBV6-6 to TRBJ1-1; the D gene is possibly TRBD1 (5 bases). Germline V gene sequence: CDR1 MNHNY, CDR2 SVGAGI (reference sequence). The V and J ends lost 6 bases and 4 bases respectively, with 12 bases between them. The CDR3 extends over 13 amino acids. The CDR3 nucleotides are TGTGCCAGCAGATTACAGGTGATCACTGAAGCTTTCTTT. Amino acids: CASRLQVITEAFF.

The chain uses TRBV5-4 and TRBJ2-5; 11 bases are shared with TRBD2. V trimming: 2 bases; J trimming: 7 bases; junction bases outside the gene matches: 10. Germline V lookup: CDR1 SGHNT, CDR2 YYREEE (reference sequence). This CDR3 is 16 amino acids long. The CDR3 protein is CASSFPTSGEGGTQYF. The CDR3 DNA sequence: TGTGCCAGCAGCTTCCCGACTAGCGGGGAGGGCGGGACCCAGTACTTC.

This clone was counted between two and nine times. The CDR3 protein is CASSHLQEEAFF. CDR3 bases: TGTGCCAGCAGCCACCTTCAGGAAGAAGCTTTCTTT. The chain joins TRBV4-2 to TRBJ1-1; the D is unclear. Germline lookup yields CDR1 LGHNA and CDR2 YNFKEQ. This CDR3 contains 12 residues. The V end was cut by 3 bases, the J end by 8 bases, with 10 bases between.

This chain joins TRBV19 and TRBJ2-7; the D gene is possibly TRBD2 (5 bases). The CDR3 covers 16 residues. Trimming stripped 1 base from V and 0 bases from J, with 13 bases between. CDR1 is LNHDA and CDR2 is SQIVND in the germline V gene (reference sequence). The CDR3 here is CASSIGPAADSYEQYF. CDR3 in DNA: TGTGCCAGTAGTATAGGTCCAGCGGCCGACTCCTACGAGCAGTACTTC.

CDR3 loop: CASSLGTARQETQYF. DNA of the CDR3: TGTGCCAGCTCACTCGGGACAGCTCGCCAAGAGACCCAGTACTTC. The V and J genes are TRBV18 and TRBJ2-5; 7 bases agree with TRBD1. The CDR3 consists of 15 residues. CDR1 and CDR2 (germline): KGHSH, LQKENI. With 4 bases clipped from V and 1 base from J, the junction kept 6 bases outside the gene matches.

The chain uses TRBV7-2 and TRBJ2-7; 11 positions match TRBD2. After removal of 3 bases from V and 0 bases from J, the junction contained 4 bases not matched to a gene. Germline loops: CDR1 SGHTA, CDR2 FQGNSA. This CDR3 region has 16 residues. The CDR3 sequence: CASSLGLAASSYEQYF. The CDR3 coding sequence is TGTGCCAGCAGCTTGGGACTAGCGGCTAGCTCCTACGAGCAGTACTTC.

This chain joins TRBV4-2 and TRBJ1-5; no reliable D call. In germline, CDR1 is LGHNA, CDR2 YNFKEQ. The CDR3 sequence is 16 residues long. V was shortened by 4 bases and J by 2 bases, with 15 bases between the two germline ends. The CDR3 DNA reads TGTGCCAGCAGCCCTGAGGGCCGGTCGGGCAATCAGCCCCAGCATTTT. Its translation: CASSPEGRSGNQPQHF.

The chain recombines TRBV19 with TRBJ2-3; TRBD1 matches at 8 bases. J was trimmed by 0 bases and V by 3 bases; bases with no gene match: 2. The CDR3 runs to 15 residues. Germline values: CDR1 LNHDA, CDR2 SQIVND (reference sequence). CDR3 loop: CASSIGTGSTDTQYF. The CDR3 DNA follows: TGTGCCAGTAGTATCGGGACAGGAAGCACAGATACGCAGTATTTT.

The genes are TRBV28 and TRBJ2-3, with 8 positions matching TRBD1. Unmatched junction bases numbered 22, after V lost 6 bases and J lost 2 bases. The CDR3 runs 20 residues. The germline CDR1 and CDR2 sequences are MDHEN and SYDVKM. CDR3 sequence: CASRDRAPQVYRVTTDTQYF. The CDR3 DNA follows: TGTGCCAGCAGGGACAGGGCGCCCCAGGTGTATCGGGTCACCACAGATACGCAGTATTTT.

This clone has just one count. The chain links TRBV28 to TRBJ2-1; a weak D match, TRBD1 (6 bases). Trimming took off 9 bases at V and 0 bases at J, with 12 bases between the two ends. Germline values: CDR1 MDHEN, CDR2 SYDVKM. CDR3 length: 14 residues. CDR3 sequence (DNA): TGTGCCAGATTAGACAGGAGCTCCTACAATGAGCAGTTCTTC. The encoded protein is CARLDRSSYNEQFF.

The chain combines TRBV19 with TRBJ2-1, with TRBD2 matching 10 bases. The CDR3 spans 14 residues. Trimming cost V 7 bases and J 7 bases; bases outside gene matches: 7. In germline, CDR1 is LNHDA, CDR2 SQIVND (reference sequence). CDR3 DNA sequence: TGTGCCAGTAAAGCGGGAGGGCTTAATAATGAGCAGTTCTTC. Translated: CASKAGGLNNEQFF.

This chain uses TRBV29-1 with TRBJ1-1; D is uncertain. Per germline, CDR1 SQVTM and CDR2 ANQGSEA. Trimming took off 6 bases at V and 3 bases at J, with 5 bases between the two ends. This CDR3 is 10 amino acids long. The DNA of the CDR3 is TGCAGCGTCCTATACACTGAAGCTTTCTTT. Its translation: CSVLYTEAFF.

Remarks on this clone: Its ends do not fully match the called genes, so a read error is possible. The chain is built from TRBV7-7 and TRBJ2-5; 8 nucleotides align to TRBD2. The germline CDR1 and CDR2 sequences are SSHAT and FNYEAQ (reference sequence). The CDR3 length is 15 residues. CDR3 sequence reads: CASSNAGGGEETQYF. The CDR3 region has the DNA TGTGCTAGCAGCAATGCGGGGGGAGGAGAAGAGACCCAGTACTTC.

CDR3 region: CASSNGQPYEQYF. Here the CDR3 DNA reads TGTGCCAGCAGTAACGGACAGCCCTACGAGCAGTACTTC. The chain joins TRBV6-1 to TRBJ2-7, with a possible D match to TRBD1 (6 bases). Germline CDR1 and CDR2: MNHNS and SASEGT. V was shortened by 5 bases and J by 2 bases, with 10 bases between the two germline ends. The CDR3 covers 13 residues.